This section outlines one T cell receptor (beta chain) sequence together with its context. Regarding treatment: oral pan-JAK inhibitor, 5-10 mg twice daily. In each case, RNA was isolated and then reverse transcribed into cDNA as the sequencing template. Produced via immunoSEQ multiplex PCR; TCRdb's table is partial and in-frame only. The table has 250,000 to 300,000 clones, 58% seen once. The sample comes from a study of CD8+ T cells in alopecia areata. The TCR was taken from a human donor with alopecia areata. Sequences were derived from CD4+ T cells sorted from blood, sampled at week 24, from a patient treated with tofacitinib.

The CDR3 is CATLGQEKAQYF. The CDR3 coding sequence is TGTGCCACCCTGGGACAGGAGAAGGCGCAGTACTTC. The chain carries TRBV2 and TRBJ2-7, with 8 bases fitting TRBD1. V trimming: 10 bases; J trimming: 9 bases; junction bases outside the gene matches: 11. This CDR3 is 12 amino acids long. The germline CDR1 and CDR2 sequences are SNHLY and FYNNEI.